This entry lists 27 T cell receptor beta chains sequenced from one sample in a study of blood T cell repertoires in COVID-19. Profiling relied on immunoSEQ multiplex PCR, and the TCRdb table lists in-frame clones only, not all of them. Among about 250,000 clones listed, roughly 80% were seen once. The sample taken for sequencing was peripheral blood. All receptors derive from a man older than 75 with acute or convalescent COVID-19.

The chain recombines TRBV14 with TRBJ2-3; a weak D match, TRBD2 (5 bases). V lost 4 bases, J lost 0 bases, and 11 bases lay in between. CDR1 and CDR2 from the germline V gene are SGHDN and FVKESK. The CDR3 spans 15 residues. This CDR3 reads CASSRPGMSTDTQYF. CDR3 DNA sequence: TGTGCCAGCAGCCGTCCCGGGATGAGCACAGATACGCAGTATTTT.

The rearrangement links TRBV6-2 or TRBV6-3 to TRBJ2-4, with 7 bases matching TRBD1. CDR1 is MNHEY and CDR2 is SVGEGT in the germline V gene. J was trimmed by 7 bases and V by 0 bases; bases with no gene match: 9. The CDR3 totals 16 residues. The CDR3 loop is CASSYSSRGYENIQYF. CDR3 sequence (DNA): TGTGCCAGCAGTTACTCGAGCAGGGGGTACGAGAACATTCAGTACTTC.

The chain links TRBV19 to TRBJ2-7, with 8 bases matching TRBD1. Germline values: CDR1 LNHDA, CDR2 SQIVND (reference sequence). Trimming at V came to 3 bases and at J to 3 bases, leaving 7 bases not matched to a gene. This CDR3 has 15 residues. In nucleotides, the CDR3 is TGTGCCAGTAGTATTGAAGGGACAGGCCTCTACGAGCAGTACTTC. Protein sequence: CASSIEGTGLYEQYF.

V and J are TRBV18 and TRBJ2-7; tentatively, D is TRBD2 (6 bases). Germline V CDR1 and CDR2: KGHSH, LQKENI. Trimming stripped 3 bases from V and 6 bases from J, with 12 bases between. The length of the CDR3 is 13 residues. CDR3 DNA: TGTGCCAGCTCACCCGGGACTCCCCTCGAGCAGTACTTC. Residues: CASSPGTPLEQYF. Based on the CDR3 plus reference TRBV18 and TRBJ2-7, the full variable domain is NAGVMQNPRHLVRRRGQEARLRCSPMKGHSHVYWYRQLPEEGLKFMVYLQKENIIDESGMPKERFSAEFPKEGPSILRIQQVVRGDSAAYFCASSPGTPLEQYFGPGTRLTVT.

The chain recombines TRBV6-1 with TRBJ2-2; maybe TRBD2 (6 bases). Trimming shortened V by 4 bases and J by 0 bases, and 12 bases separated the two germline ends. The germline gives CDR1 MNHNS, CDR2 SASEGT. This CDR3 contains 16 residues. The CDR3 sequence is CASSVAWGANTGELFF. The DNA for the CDR3 is TGTGCCAGCAGTGTCGCGTGGGGGGCGAACACCGGGGAGCTGTTTTTT.

This sequence joins TRBV30 and TRBJ1-2; D gene unclear. Germline V CDR1 and CDR2: GTSNPN, SVGIG (reference sequence). Between the trimmed V and J ends, which lost 0 bases and 4 bases, there was a span of 12 bases. This CDR3 is built from 14 residues. DNA of the CDR3: TGTGCCTGGAGTGTACAGAGAGGGCCCTATGGCTACACCTTC. This translates into CAWSVQRGPYGYTF.

This clone turned up a few times. The rearrangement joins TRBV6-2 or TRBV6-3 to TRBJ1-5; 9 bases match TRBD1. The CDR3 spans 15 residues. V lost 4 bases and J lost 3; bases outside the gene matches: 4. From germline, CDR1 is MNHEY and CDR2 SVGEGT. This CDR3 reads CASSWGQGNNQPQHF. The CDR3 nucleotides are TGTGCCAGCAGTTGGGGACAGGGCAACAATCAGCCCCAGCATTTT.

The chain joins TRBV3-1 (or the pseudogene TRBV3-2) to TRBJ2-1; 8 bases match TRBD1. The CDR3 has 15 amino acids. Losses at the gene ends were 5 bases for V and 1 base for J; bases not matched to a gene: 4. CDR1 and CDR2 (germline): LGHDT, YNNKEL (reference sequence). The CDR3 is CASSSRGLSYNEQFF. In nucleotides, the CDR3 is TGTGCCAGCAGCAGCAGGGGGCTGTCCTACAATGAGCAGTTCTTC.

V usage is TRBV4-2 and J usage is TRBJ2-7, with TRBD1 identical over 12 bases. Trimming removed 0 bases from V and 5 bases from J; junction bases left unmatched: 5. Germline lookup yields CDR1 LGHNA and CDR2 YNFKEQ. The CDR3 spans 16 residues. The CDR3 loop reads CASSQEGTGGADEQYF. In DNA, the CDR3 is TGTGCCAGCAGCCAAGAGGGGACAGGGGGCGCGGACGAGCAGTACTTC.

The V and J genes are TRBV5-6 and TRBJ1-3; D is uncertain. The length of the CDR3 is 14 residues. The V and J ends lost 0 bases and 1 base respectively, with 5 bases between them. Germline assignment: CDR1 SGHDT and CDR2 YYEEEE. CDR3 sequence reads: CASSLGVSGNTIYF. The CDR3 coding sequence is TGTGCCAGCAGCTTGGGCGTTTCTGGAAACACCATATATTTT.

About this clone itself: Other DNA sequences in this specimen translate into the identical CDR3. The V call is TRBV28, the J call TRBJ2-7, with a tentative D call TRBD2 (6 bases). The CDR3 has 15 residues. With 4 bases removed from V and 1 base from J, the gap between germline ends came to 14 bases. Germline CDR1 MDHEN, CDR2 SYDVKM. CDR3 in DNA: TGTGCCAGCAGTTCACCCGGGACTGCATCCTACGAGCAGTACTTC. Protein: CASSSPGTASYEQYF.

V is TRBV7-9 and J is TRBJ2-7; TRBD2 matches 12 bases. J lost 9 bases, V lost 4 bases, and 4 bases had no gene match. The germline CDR1 and CDR2 sequences are SEHNR and FQNEAQ (reference sequence). This CDR3 has 13 residues. Here the CDR3 DNA reads TGTGCCAGCAGCTCGGGACTAGCGGGTCCGCAGTACTTC. This sequence encodes CASSSGLAGPQYF.

This clone appeared a few times. The V call is TRBV2, the J call TRBJ1-3; a weak D match, TRBD1 (5 bases). Germline CDR1 reads SNHLY; CDR2 reads FYNNEI. Trimming removed 8 bases at V and 0 bases at J, with 11 bases between. The CDR3 sequence is 14 residues long. The CDR3 coding sequence is TGTGCCAGCGGGGGGACGTTCTCTGGAAACACCATATATTTT. Protein sequence: CASGGTFSGNTIYF.

The rearrangement uses TRBV10-3 and TRBJ1-3, with 8 bases identical to TRBD1. This CDR3 has 15 residues. After removal of 2 bases from V and 3 bases from J, the junction contained 3 bases not matched to a gene. The germline V gene has CDR1 ENHRY and CDR2 SYGVKD. Written as DNA, the CDR3 is TGTGCCATCAGTGAGGGACAGGGACGTGGAAACACCATATATTTT. Protein sequence: CAISEGQGRGNTIYF.

The CDR3 spells CASSLRVVRVSPGNGTRQYF. The CDR3 DNA reads as TGTGCCAGCAGTTTAAGAGTCGTTAGGGTTAGCCCCGGGAACGGTACACGGCAGTACTTC. This sequence joins TRBV27 and TRBJ2-7; TRBD2 is a possible D gene (5 bases). The germline gives CDR1 MNHEY, CDR2 SMNVEV (reference sequence). CDR3 size: 20 residues. The V end lost 2 bases, the J end lost 9 bases, and 35 bases lay between the germline ends.

The chain uses TRBV19 and TRBJ1-5; D not certain. The V end was cut by 4 bases, the J end by 3 bases, with 7 bases between. Germline CDR1 and CDR2: LNHDA and SQIVND (reference sequence). CDR3 length: 13 residues. CDR3 DNA sequence: TGTGCCAGTAGTAAACACTACAATCAGCCCCAGCATTTT. Protein: CASSKHYNQPQHF.

This chain links TRBV6-5 with TRBJ1-6, with 7 positions matching TRBD1. Trimming cost V 3 bases and J 7 bases; bases outside gene matches: 9. The germline V gene has CDR1 MNHEY and CDR2 SVGAGI. This CDR3 has 16 amino acids. The CDR3 protein is CASSYRQGSTNSPLHF. CDR3 DNA sequence: TGTGCCAGCAGTTATAGACAGGGATCTACCAATTCACCCCTCCACTTT.

This chain joins TRBV11-3 and TRBJ2-7, with a tentative D call TRBD2 (5 bases). Germline values: CDR1 SGHNT, CDR2 YENEEA. CDR3 length equals 13 residues. The V end lost 6 bases, the J end lost 7 bases, and 16 bases lay between the germline ends. CDR3: CASSHRELGEQYF. The CDR3, as DNA: TGTGCCAGCAGTCACCGGGAACTCGGGGAGCAGTACTTC.

The J gene is TRBJ1-4, the V gene TRBV5-5, with a tentative D call TRBD1 (6 bases). Germline V lookup: CDR1 SGHKS, CDR2 YYEKEE (reference sequence). CDR3 size: 15 residues. Trimming shortened V by 3 bases and J by 7 bases, and 16 bases separated the two germline ends. The CDR3 region is CASSSPQGLAEKLFF. The DNA of the CDR3 is TGTGCCAGCAGCTCCCCACAGGGTTTGGCTGAAAAACTGTTTTTT.

The chain combines TRBV30 with TRBJ2-7, with D perhaps TRBD2 (5 bases). Looked up from germline, CDR1 is GTSNPN and CDR2 is SVGIG (reference sequence). V lost 2 bases to trimming and J lost 2 bases, with 10 bases between them. This CDR3 is 13 amino acids long. CDR3 in amino acids: CAWSSGITYEQYF. The CDR3 nucleotides are TGTGCCTGGAGTTCCGGGATTACCTACGAGCAGTACTTC.

The chain links TRBV27 to TRBJ1-1; D unclear. Germline assignment: CDR1 MNHEY and CDR2 SMNVEV (reference sequence). The CDR3 length is 13 residues. V gave up 5 bases and J gave up 5 bases, with 12 bases separating them. CDR3 nucleotide sequence: TGTGCCAGCAGTCCGAACGGGAGGACTGAAGCTTTCTTT. This translates into CASSPNGRTEAFF.

This sequence joins TRBV28 and TRBJ1-5; 8 bases are shared with TRBD1. Germline CDR1 reads MDHEN; CDR2 reads SYDVKM. CDR3 length: 16 amino acids. V dropped 6 bases and J dropped 1; count of bases not matched to a gene: 8. CDR3 protein: CASSNGQGGSNQPQHF. The CDR3 nucleotides are TGTGCCAGCAGCAACGGACAGGGAGGAAGCAATCAGCCCCAGCATTTT.

This clone has a single count. This rearrangement joins TRBV19 to TRBJ2-7; TRBD2 is a possible D gene (5 bases). V lost 5 bases and J 2 bases, leaving 13 bases between the germline ends. In germline, CDR1 is LNHDA, CDR2 SQIVND (reference sequence). This CDR3 region has 14 residues. DNA of the CDR3: TGTGCCAGTAGTGCGAGGGATCCCCCCTACGAGCAGTACTTC. This translates into CASSARDPPYEQYF. The whole variable domain, remainder taken from reference TRBV19 and TRBJ2-7, is DGGITQSPKYLFRKEGQNVTLSCEQNLNHDAMYWYRQDPGQGLRLIYYSQIVNDFQKGDIAEGYSVSREKKESFPLTVTSAQKNPTAFYLCASSARDPPYEQYFGPGTRLTVT.

This clone has more than one count but fewer than ten. The V and J genes are TRBV18 and TRBJ1-4; possibly TRBD1 for D (5 bases). V lost 2 bases, J lost 7 bases, and 11 bases lay in between. This CDR3 contains 14 residues. Germline V CDR1 and CDR2: KGHSH, LQKENI. Here the CDR3 reads CASSPIGGSEKLFF. The DNA for the CDR3 is TGTGCCAGCTCACCAATTGGGGGGAGTGAAAAACTGTTTTTT. Using reference TRBV18 and TRBJ1-4 for the parts outside the CDR3, the full variable domain is NAGVMQNPRHLVRRRGQEARLRCSPMKGHSHVYWYRQLPEEGLKFMVYLQKENIIDESGMPKERFSAEFPKEGPSILRIQQVVRGDSAAYFCASSPIGGSEKLFFGSGTQLSVL.

A single count supports this clone. In DNA form, the CDR3 reads TGTGCTAGTGGTCTTGACTCCCACTACAATGAGCAGTTCTTC. Its protein product is CASGLDSHYNEQFF. The gene calls are TRBV12-5 and TRBJ2-1; no clear D. CDR3 size: 14 residues. V dropped 5 bases and J dropped 3 bases, with 11 bases sitting between them. Germline V gene sequence: CDR1 LGHNT, CDR2 FRNRAP.

This clone was recorded a few times. The chain couples TRBV18 to TRBJ2-1; D may be TRBD1 (6 bases). Germline V gene sequence: CDR1 KGHSH, CDR2 LQKENI. This CDR3 has 14 amino acids. The V gene lost 0 bases and the J gene lost 6 bases, with 9 bases spanning the gap. Written as DNA, the CDR3 is TGTGCCAGCTCACCACCGTCCAGGGGCAATGAGCAGTTCTTC. Encoded protein: CASSPPSRGNEQFF.

The sample holds a few counts of this clone. The chain links TRBV11-2 to TRBJ2-2, with D tentatively TRBD2 (6 bases). CDR3 length equals 16 residues. Germline V gene lookup returns CDR1 SGHAT and CDR2 FQNNGV. V was trimmed by 6 bases and J by 1 base, leaving 15 bases between them. Here the CDR3 reads CASRRPGLQNTGELFF. CDR3 DNA sequence: TGTGCCAGCAGACGTCCGGGACTTCAGAACACCGGGGAGCTGTTTTTT. Supplemented by reference TRBV11-2 and TRBJ2-2, the full variable domain reads EAGVAQSPRYKIIEKRQSVAFWCNPISGHATLYWYQQILGQGPKLLIQFQNNGVVDDSQLPKDRFSAERLKGVDSTLKIQPAKLEDSAVYLCASRRPGLQNTGELFFGEGSRLTVL.